This TCR beta chain was captured in a study of blood T cell repertoires in COVID-19. Study background: Italy, Spain and the United States were the sources of the convalescent and acute COVID-19 samples.

The CDR3 runs 13 residues. Per the germline V gene, CDR1 is SGHTA and CDR2 is FQGTGA. Deletions cut 2 bases from V and 5 bases from J, with 9 bases between. This clone was seen a single time. Original methodology: From reference gene primer amplification, estimates of nucleated cell counts were derived. Measured with immunoSEQ multiplex PCR; TCRdb has only the in-frame clones, and not every one. V and J calls and clone size are copied from that table; D and trimming were computed from the DNA. This sample has roughly 100,000 clones, with over 75% found just once. This clonotype was sampled from a woman of 80 years or more with active or convalescent COVID-19. The chain uses TRBV7-3 and TRBJ2-5; D possibly corresponds to TRBD2 (7 bases). The specimen sequenced was peripheral blood. The CDR3 DNA sequence: TGTGCCAGCAGCTTATGGGGGGGCGAGACCCAGTACTTC. Translation: CASSLWGGETQYF.